This entry is about one TCR beta chain. This record belongs to a study of blood T cell repertoires in COVID-19. Study information: PBMCs, B-cell-depleted T cells, or T cells provided the cDNA or gDNA that made up the material.

The CDR3 runs to 15 residues. Generated by immunoSEQ multiplex PCR, the TCRdb table keeps only in-frame clones and is missing some. The sample consists of over 200,000 clones, under 90% of them appearing once. The TCR comes from a man between 18 and 29 years old who had recovered from COVID-19. This chain connects TRBV21-1 to TRBJ1-2; TRBD1 is taken as the D call from the table, unchecked against the DNA. TRBV21-1 is a pseudogene locus. The sequencing input was PBMCs or T cells enriched from blood (not recorded which). The CDR3 DNA reads TGTGCCAGCAGCAACAGACAGGGGCTAGGCTATGGCTACACCTTC. This sequence encodes CASSNRQGLGYGYTF.